This passage covers 20 T cell receptor beta chains from one sample sequenced in a study of T cells in tuberculosis. Measured with immunoSEQ multiplex PCR; TCRdb has only the in-frame clones, and not every one. The repertoire holds about 5,500 clones, with 95% to 98% as singletons. The time point denotes: new active TB diagnosis, blood taken before or within 7 days of starting treatment. The sequenced sample was PBMCs, obtained at tuberculosis diagnosis. All receptors come from an adult with tuberculosis.

This clone has a single count. This sequence joins TRBV5-6 and TRBJ2-7, with 10 bases fitting TRBD1. Trimming removed 3 bases from V and 2 bases from J; junction bases left unmatched: 5. Germline V CDR1 and CDR2: SGHDT, YYEEEE. This CDR3 has 15 residues. CDR3 coding DNA: TGTGCCAGCAGCTCCGAGGGACAGGGGACCTACGAGCAGTACTTC. This translates into CASSSEGQGTYEQYF.

This chain uses TRBV6-5 with TRBJ2-7; possibly TRBD1 for D (5 bases). The V end was cut by 4 bases, the J end by 6 bases, with 16 bases between. CDR3 length: 14 residues. Germline values: CDR1 MNHEY, CDR2 SVGAGI. The CDR3 DNA is TGTGCCAGCAGTTTATGGCAGGGCGATGGCGAGCAGTACTTC. It specifies CASSLWQGDGEQYF.

The rearrangement joins TRBV2 to TRBJ2-3; the D is unclear. CDR3 length: 15 amino acids. Germline V lookup: CDR1 SNHLY, CDR2 FYNNEI. Trimming took off 2 bases at V and 0 bases at J, with 9 bases between the two ends. Here the CDR3 DNA reads TGTGCCAGCAGTGAACGTCTACCTAGCACAGATACGCAGTATTTT. Its protein product is CASSERLPSTDTQYF.

The chain links TRBV7-8 to TRBJ1-3; possibly TRBD1 for D (5 bases). The germline V gene has CDR1 SGHVS and CDR2 FQNEAQ. CDR3 length equals 16 residues. The V and J ends lost 1 base and 0 bases respectively, with 10 bases between them. As DNA, the CDR3 is TGTGCCAGCAGCTTAGTCGGGGGGAGCTCTGGAAACACCATATATTTT. Residues: CASSLVGGSSGNTIYF.

The chain joins TRBV7-2 to TRBJ2-1, with 7 bases identical to TRBD2. V lost 6 bases, J lost 10 bases, and 9 bases stayed unmatched. The CDR3 contains 13 residues. Germline CDR1 and CDR2: SGHTA and FQGNSA. As DNA, the CDR3 is TGTGCCAGCAGATATCCACGAGCGGGAGAGCAGTTCTTC. Translated, it gives CASRYPRAGEQFF.

The chain links TRBV19 to TRBJ2-4; 8 bases map to TRBD1. CDR3 length equals 17 residues. Germline V CDR1 and CDR2: LNHDA, SQIVND (reference sequence). The trim removed 2 bases at V and 7 bases at J, leaving 13 bases unmatched. CDR3 bases: TGTGCCAGTAGTATAAGGGGACAGGCGACCAACTTGAACATTCAGTACTTC. Protein sequence: CASSIRGQATNLNIQYF.

The chain uses TRBV19 and TRBJ1-5; D is perhaps TRBD1 (6 bases). The V end was cut by 7 bases, the J end by 4 bases, with 17 bases between. The CDR3 spans 15 residues. The germline V gene encodes CDR1 LNHDA and CDR2 SQIVND (reference sequence). CDR3 nucleotide sequence: TGTGCCAGTACGGGGGGAGGGGGAGTTAATCAGCCCCAGCATTTT. Its translation is CASTGGGGVNQPQHF.

The genes are TRBV4-1 and TRBJ2-7; TRBD1 matches 9 bases. This CDR3 is 15 amino acids long. V shed 4 bases and J 6 bases; nucleotides not matched to a gene: 10. Looked up from germline, CDR1 is MGHRA and CDR2 is YSYEKL. The CDR3, as DNA: TGCGCCAGCAGCCTACTCGTCACAGGGGGCCGCGAGCAGTACTTC. It encodes CASSLLVTGGREQYF.

This clone came up once. This chain connects TRBV30 to TRBJ2-5; TRBD1 is a possible D gene (5 bases). V gave up 3 bases and J gave up 3 bases, with 8 bases separating them. CDR1 is GTSNPN and CDR2 is SVGIG in the germline V gene (reference sequence). CDR3 length equals 12 residues. The CDR3, as DNA: TGTGCCTGGAGGCCAGGGAAAGAGACCCAGTACTTC. The encoded protein is CAWRPGKETQYF.

The genes are TRBV7-9 and TRBJ2-7; D may be TRBD2 (5 bases). This CDR3 has 13 amino acids. The V gene's germline CDR1 is SEHNR and CDR2 FQNEAQ (reference sequence). The germline V and J ends were trimmed by 3 bases and 2 bases, with 8 bases remaining between them. CDR3 nucleotides: TGTGCCAGCAGCTTCCCCGGGACCTACGAGCAGTACTTC. Protein sequence: CASSFPGTYEQYF. Complete variable domain (other parts from reference TRBV7-9 and TRBJ2-7): DTGVSQNPRHKITKRGQNVTFRCDPISEHNRLYWYRQTLGQGPEFLTYFQNEAQLEKSRLLSDRFSAERPKGSFSTLEIQRTEQGDSAMYLCASSFPGTYEQYFGPGTRLTVT.

V is TRBV7-2 and J is TRBJ2-4; 9 bases line up with TRBD2. V was pared by 1 base and J by 11 bases, with 6 bases of the junction left unmatched. Germline assignment: CDR1 SGHTA and CDR2 FQGNSA. CDR3 length equals 14 residues. The CDR3 region has the DNA TGTGCCAGCAGCTTAGTTCTAGCGGGGATCGTTCAGTACTTC. The encoded protein is CASSLVLAGIVQYF.

The chain combines TRBV7-8 with TRBJ1-2; D not certain. V gave up 3 bases and J gave up 3 bases, with 8 bases separating them. Germline CDR1 is SGHVS and CDR2 is FQNEAQ. CDR3 length equals 13 residues. The CDR3 DNA is TGTGCCAGCAGCTTTAGGCGGGACTATGGCTACACCTTC. Amino acid sequence: CASSFRRDYGYTF.

The chain couples TRBV4-2 to TRBJ2-7; TRBD2 might be the D (6 bases). The germline V gene has CDR1 LGHNA and CDR2 YNFKEQ. The CDR3 has 16 amino acids. Trimming took off 4 bases at V and 2 bases at J, with 18 bases between the two ends. CDR3 amino acids: CASSPTIGSGAYEQYF. In nucleotides, the CDR3 is TGTGCCAGCAGCCCGACAATTGGTAGCGGAGCCTACGAGCAGTACTTC.

This chain links TRBV13 with TRBJ1-6; the D gene is possibly TRBD1 (5 bases). The CDR3 sequence is 14 residues long. CDR1 and CDR2 from the germline V gene are PRHDT and FYEKMQ (reference sequence). V gave up 6 bases and J gave up 7 bases, with 13 bases separating them. The CDR3 protein is CASSHRQGNSPLHF. The DNA of the CDR3 is TGTGCCAGCAGTCATCGGCAGGGCAATTCACCCCTCCACTTT.

This chain uses TRBV27 with TRBJ1-2, with D hard to call. V was pared by 6 bases and J by 7 bases, with 9 bases between. The germline CDR1 and CDR2 sequences are MNHEY and SMNVEV (reference sequence). This CDR3 has 11 residues. CDR3 DNA: TGTGCCAGCAGCTCGAACGGTGGCTACACCTTC. Translation: CASSSNGGYTF.

J is TRBJ2-4 and V is TRBV2, with a tentative D call TRBD2 (7 bases). The CDR3 sequence is 16 residues long. V was shortened by 3 bases and J by 5 bases, with 17 bases between the two germline ends. Germline loops: CDR1 SNHLY, CDR2 FYNNEI. The CDR3 protein is CASSDTSGGGENIQYF. For the CDR3, the DNA is TGTGCCAGCAGTGACACGTCGGGCGGGGGCGAAAACATTCAGTACTTC.

The J gene is TRBJ2-5, the V gene TRBV11-2, with a tentative D call TRBD2 (6 bases). CDR3 length equals 14 residues. Per the germline V gene, CDR1 is SGHAT and CDR2 is FQNNGV. V was cut by 6 bases and J by 4 bases, with 15 bases left in between. CDR3 coding DNA: TGTGCCAGCAGTTCGATACGGGGGAGAGAGACCCAGTACTTC. This sequence encodes CASSSIRGRETQYF.

The chain combines TRBV7-8 with TRBJ2-3, with D tentatively TRBD1 (6 bases). In germline, CDR1 is SGHVS, CDR2 FQNEAQ. The CDR3 length is 15 residues. Trimming stripped 5 bases from V and 5 bases from J, with 17 bases between. The CDR3 bases are TGTGCCAGCAGCCGAGCGAGGGGGTCGAAAGATACGCAGTATTTT. Translated, it gives CASSRARGSKDTQYF.

The gene calls are TRBV30 and TRBJ1-1; D remains unclear. The germline gives CDR1 GTSNPN, CDR2 SVGIG (reference sequence). This CDR3 region has 12 residues. Trimming shortened V by 1 base and J by 10 bases, and 13 bases separated the two germline ends. As DNA, the CDR3 is TGTGCCTGGAGTGGGTCCCATCCGGTAGCTTTCTTT. It codes for CAWSGSHPVAFF.

This chain uses TRBV2 with TRBJ2-2; 10 positions match TRBD2. From germline, CDR1 is SNHLY and CDR2 FYNNEI. Trimming took 6 bases from V and 1 from J; bases not matched to a gene: 5. CDR3 length: 16 amino acids. The CDR3 protein is CASSRTSGLNTGELFF. The CDR3, as DNA: TGTGCCAGCAGCAGGACTAGCGGCTTGAACACCGGGGAGCTGTTTTTT. Looking up the rest from reference TRBV2 and TRBJ2-2 gives the full variable domain: EPEVTQTPSHQVTQMGQEVILRCVPISNHLYFYWYRQILGQKVEFLVSFYNNEISEKSEIFDDQFSVERPDGSNFTLKIRSTKLEDSAMYFCASSRTSGLNTGELFFGEGSRLTVL.